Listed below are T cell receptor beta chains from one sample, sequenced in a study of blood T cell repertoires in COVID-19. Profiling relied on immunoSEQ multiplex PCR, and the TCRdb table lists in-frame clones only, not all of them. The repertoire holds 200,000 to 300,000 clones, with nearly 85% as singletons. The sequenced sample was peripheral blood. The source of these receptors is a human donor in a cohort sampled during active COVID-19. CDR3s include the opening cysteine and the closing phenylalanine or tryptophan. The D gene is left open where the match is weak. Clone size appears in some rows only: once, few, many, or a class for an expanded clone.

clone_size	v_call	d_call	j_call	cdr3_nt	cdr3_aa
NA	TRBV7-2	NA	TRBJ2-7	TGTGCCAGCAGCTCCGGACTTAACTACGAGCAGTACTTC	CASSSGLNYEQYF
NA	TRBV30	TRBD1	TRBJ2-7	TGTGCCTGTGACAGGGGTGATAATGTGCAGTACTTC	CACDRGDNVQYF
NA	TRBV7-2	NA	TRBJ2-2	TGTGCCAGCAGGCAAGGCTCAGGGGAAATATCGGGATGGCTGTTTTTT	CASRQGSGEISGWLFF
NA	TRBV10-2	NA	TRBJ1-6	TGCGCCAGCAGTGAGAACTGGAGCTCCTATAATTCACCCCTCCACTTT	CASSENWSSYNSPLHF
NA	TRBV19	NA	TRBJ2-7	TGTGCCAGTAGTATTGGGAAGGGGGCCTACGAGCAGTACTTC	CASSIGKGAYEQYF
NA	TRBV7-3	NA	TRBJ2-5	TGTGCCAGCAGCTCTACAGGGCAAGAGACCCAGTACTTC	CASSSTGQETQYF
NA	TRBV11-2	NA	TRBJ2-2	TGTGCCAGCAGCCGTGCGGAGGGCATCGGGGAGCTGTTTTTT	CASSRAEGIGELFF
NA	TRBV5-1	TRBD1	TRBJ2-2	TGCGCCAGCATTAAAACACCGGGACAGGGGGGAACCGGGGAGCTGTTTTTT	CASIKTPGQGGTGELFF
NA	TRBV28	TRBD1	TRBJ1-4	TGTGCCAGCAAAATACAGGGGGCGGATGAAAAACTGTTTTTT	CASKIQGADEKLFF
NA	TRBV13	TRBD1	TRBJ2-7	TGTGCCAGCAGCCTGGGATATGGACAGGGGGACACCTACGAGCAGTACTTC	CASSLGYGQGDTYEQYF
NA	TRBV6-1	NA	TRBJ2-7	TGTGCCAGCAGTGAATTGAGAGGCGGCCTTAACGAGCAGTACTTC	CASSELRGGLNEQYF
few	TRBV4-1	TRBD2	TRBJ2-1	TGCGCCAGCAGCCAATTAGCGGGGTTGTCCTACAATGAGCAGTTCTTC	CASSQLAGLSYNEQFF
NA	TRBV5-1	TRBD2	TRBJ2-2	TGCGCCCGCAGCTTGGCCGGGGGGGCGTCCGGGGAGCTGTTTTTT	CARSLAGGASGELFF
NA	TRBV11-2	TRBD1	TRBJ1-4	TGTGCCAGCAGCGTCGACAGGGTAAAACTGTTTTTT	CASSVDRVKLFF
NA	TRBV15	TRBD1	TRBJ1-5	TGTGCCACCAGCAGAGCGGGGACAGCCCGGCGGGTCCAGCATTTT	CATSRAGTARRVQHF
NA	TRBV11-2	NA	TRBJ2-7	TGTGCCAGCAGCTTAGGAGACGGGTCCTACGAGCAGTACTTC	CASSLGDGSYEQYF
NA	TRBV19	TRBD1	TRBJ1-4	TGTGCCAGTAGTCGTCAGACAGGGGTTGGCGGTGAAAAACTGTTTTTT	CASSRQTGVGGEKLFF
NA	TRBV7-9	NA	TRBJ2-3	TGTGCCAGCAGTTCGGGGGGCTTTAATACGCAGTATTTT	CASSSGGFNTQYF
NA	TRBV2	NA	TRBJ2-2	TGTGCCAGCCAACGTAGGGGGGGACGCGCCGGGGAGCTGTTTTTT	CASQRRGGRAGELFF
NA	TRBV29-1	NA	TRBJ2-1	TGCAGCGTTCAGGGAAGGGGGAATAGTGATGAGCAGTTCTTC	CSVQGRGNSDEQFF
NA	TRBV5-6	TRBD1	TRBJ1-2	TGTGCCAGCAGCTTCGGACAGGGGGTAGGCTATGGCTACACCTTC	CASSFGQGVGYGYTF
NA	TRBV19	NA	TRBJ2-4	TGTGCCAGTACCTCCGGTATATCACTAGCCAAAAACATTCAGTACTTC	CASTSGISLAKNIQYF
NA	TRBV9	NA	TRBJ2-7	TGTGCCAGCAGCGGAGCGAACCCCCACGAGCAGTACTTC	CASSGANPHEQYF
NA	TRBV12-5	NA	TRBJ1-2	TGTGCTAGTGCCCCCTGGAGAGGGGGGACTACAAACTATGGCTACACCTTC	CASAPWRGGTTNYGYTF
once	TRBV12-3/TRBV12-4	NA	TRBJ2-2	TGTGCCAGCAGTCGCGACTTCGGCGGGGAGCTGTTTTTT	CASSRDFGGELFF